This T cell receptor (beta chain) was profiled in a study of human T cells and chemical hapten exposure. Unique molecular identifiers were attached to individual cDNA molecules during library preparation. A single record per CDR3 protein comes from TCRdb applying MiXCR to the RACE reads. The sample includes about 77,000 distinct CDR3 sequences, 8.6% of them seen just once. Time point indicated: healthy volunteer bleed at 6 weeks. It was unfractionated whole blood from which total RNA was extracted. CDR1 and CDR2 (germline): ENHRY, SYGVKD. The CDR3 runs 14 residues. J gave up 6 bases and V 4 bases, and 4 bases lay outside the gene matches.

The source is a female donor in good health. Some clones in this sample may be carry-over from other donors' samples. The sequenced material came from whole blood. The gene calls are TRBV10-3 and TRBJ2-3; 10 bases are shared with TRBD2. CDR3 protein: CAISVAGGQDTQYF. The CDR3 bases are TGTGCCATCAGTGTAGCGGGGGGCCAGGATACGCAGTATTTT.